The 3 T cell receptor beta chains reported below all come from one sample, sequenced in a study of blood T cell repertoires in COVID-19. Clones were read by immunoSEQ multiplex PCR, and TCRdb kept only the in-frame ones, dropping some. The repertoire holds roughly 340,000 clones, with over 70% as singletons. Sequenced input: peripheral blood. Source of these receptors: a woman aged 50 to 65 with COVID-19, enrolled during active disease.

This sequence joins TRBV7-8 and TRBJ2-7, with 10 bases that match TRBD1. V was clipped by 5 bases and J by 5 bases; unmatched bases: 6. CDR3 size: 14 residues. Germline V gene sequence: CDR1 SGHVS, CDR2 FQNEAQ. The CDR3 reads CASSTGQGTDEQYF. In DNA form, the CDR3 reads TGTGCCAGCAGCACGGGACAGGGGACCGACGAGCAGTACTTC.

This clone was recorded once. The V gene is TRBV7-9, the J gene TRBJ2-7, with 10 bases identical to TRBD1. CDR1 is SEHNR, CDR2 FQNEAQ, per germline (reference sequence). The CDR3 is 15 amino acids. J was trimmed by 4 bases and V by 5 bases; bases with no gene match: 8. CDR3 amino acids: CASSTRTGGGYEQYF. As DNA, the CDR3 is TGTGCCAGCAGCACCAGGACAGGGGGTGGATACGAGCAGTACTTC.

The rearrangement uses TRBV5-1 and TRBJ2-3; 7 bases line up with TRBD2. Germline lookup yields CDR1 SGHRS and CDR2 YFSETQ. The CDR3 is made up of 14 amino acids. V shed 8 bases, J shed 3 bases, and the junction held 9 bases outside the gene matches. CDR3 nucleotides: TGCGCCAGTGAGAAGGGTAGCGGGACAGATACGCAGTATTTT. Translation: CASEKGSGTDTQYF.